The sequence of this TCR beta chain was determined in a study of response to subunit inactivated influenza vaccine. Study outcomes and limitations: It was the authors' suggestion that each seasonal influenza vaccination recruits few new T cells.

Ten or more counts support this clonotype. Its specificity is unknown. TCRdb recomputed calls from the RT-PCR reads with MiXCR, one row per CDR3 protein. The table lists about 170,000 distinct CDR3 sequences, approximately 12% of them singletons, with 25% to 30% in the top ten. These same records also appear under a second study, on T cells expressing NK-cell markers. That source notes: Production of TCR beta cDNA relied on 5'RACE template switching with UMIs. An anti-gamma-delta TCR antibody confined sorting to alpha-beta TCR T cells across several of the experiments.

The receptor comes from a man in his fifties who received an inactivated influenza vaccine. Sequencing used CD8+ T cells sorted from PBMCs, obtained 11 to 12 days after vaccination.

CDR3: CASSQDRAGVYTEAFF. The DNA for the CDR3 is TGTGCCAGCAGCCAAGATAGGGCAGGGGTGTACACTGAAGCTTTCTTT. The chain joins TRBV4-2 to TRBJ1-1; a possible D gene is TRBD1 (6 bases). Germline values: CDR1 LGHNA, CDR2 YNFKEQ. The CDR3 covers 16 residues. V gave up 0 bases and J gave up 3 bases, with 14 bases separating them.